The 4 T cell receptor beta chains below all came from one sample that was sequenced in a study of shared clonotypes between healthy human individuals (TCRdb year 2020). Libraries were built with the immunoSEQ multiplex PCR assay. In its TCRdb copy, this immuneACCESS table keeps in-frame sequences only and misses some clones. Where compared with another copy, unresolved V genes explain less than half of these, and the others have no known cause. The sample yields around 2.5 million clones; roughly 93% were counted once. Approximately 0.36% of the sample goes to the ten largest clones. The sample taken for sequencing was naive CD4+ T cells from PBMCs. According to the study, the label for this sample's cell subset or site signals: CD45RA+ positively selected. The receptors shown here come from a man younger than 30 in good health. Some clones in this sample may be carry-over from other donors' samples.

About this clone: Other nucleotide sequences in the sample specify the same CDR3. The chain joins TRBV28 to TRBJ1-2; maybe TRBD1 (5 bases). The CDR3 runs 12 residues. Between the trimmed V and J ends, which lost 3 bases and 4 bases, there was a span of 6 bases. Per germline, CDR1 MDHEN and CDR2 SYDVKM. Here the CDR3 DNA reads TGTGCCAGCAGTTTCGACAGCTATGGCTACACCTTC. Translated, it gives CASSFDSYGYTF.

The rearrangement links TRBV4-1 to TRBJ2-1; TRBD2 agrees at 8 bases. The CDR3 sequence is 16 residues long. Germline assignment: CDR1 MGHRA and CDR2 YSYEKL. Trimming cost V 1 base and J 4 bases; bases outside gene matches: 6. CDR3 region: CASSQGVVAGYNEQFF. CDR3 sequence (DNA): TGCGCCAGCAGCCAAGGGGTGGTAGCGGGATACAATGAGCAGTTCTTC.

The J gene is TRBJ2-3, the V gene TRBV10-3, with 7 bases fitting TRBD2. Germline V gives CDR1 ENHRY, CDR2 SYGVKD. There are 15 residues in the CDR3. Trimming cost V 3 bases and J 4 bases; bases outside gene matches: 7. The CDR3 nucleotides are TGTGCCATCAGTGAAGGCGGGAGTGGGGCAGATACGCAGTATTTT. Translating gives CAISEGGSGADTQYF.

V is TRBV29-1 and J is TRBJ2-5; 7 nucleotides match TRBD2. The CDR3 loop spans 13 amino acids. Germline CDR1 is SQVTM and CDR2 is ANQGSEA. V trimming: 3 bases; J trimming: 4 bases; junction bases outside the gene matches: 5. CDR3 protein: CSVDGRGGETQYF. The CDR3 DNA reads TGCAGCGTTGATGGGAGGGGAGGAGAGACCCAGTACTTC.